This entry lists 17 T cell receptor beta chains sequenced from one sample in a study of cytomegalovirus exposure and HLA in healthy donors (dated by TCRdb to about 2017). The method behind the library was the immunoSEQ multiplex PCR assay. Drawn from immuneACCESS, this table holds only the in-frame rearrangements with V and J called that TCRdb kept. Clones are partly lost; checked studies trace under half to an unresolved V gene and leave the rest unexplained. The sample table lists some 140,000 clones, about 91% of them with a count of one. Of the sample, over 9% is held by the ten largest clones. The sequencing sample was made of PBMCs. All receptors come from a woman between 18 and 29 years old in good health and CMV-seropositive.

The chain has TRBV7-2 and TRBJ2-7; 8 nucleotides align to TRBD2. With 3 bases clipped from V and 2 bases from J, the junction kept 6 bases outside the gene matches. The CDR3 loop spans 15 amino acids. The germline V gene has CDR1 SGHTA and CDR2 FQGNSA. This CDR3 reads CASSFGRGGPYEQYF. The CDR3 nucleotides are TGTGCCAGCAGCTTTGGTCGGGGGGGCCCCTACGAGCAGTACTTC.

The chain is built from TRBV6-6 and TRBJ1-1; 7 bases are a match to TRBD1. This CDR3 is built from 16 residues. V shed 5 bases, J shed 0 bases, and the junction held 9 bases outside the gene matches. CDR1 and CDR2 from the germline V gene are MNHNY and SVGAGI (reference sequence). CDR3 nucleotides: TGTGCCAGCAGTCCAGGACAGGACGGGATGAACACTGAAGCTTTCTTT. Translation: CASSPGQDGMNTEAFF.

This rearrangement joins TRBV28 to TRBJ1-5; D might be TRBD1 (5 bases). V gave up 4 bases and J gave up 7 bases, with 11 bases separating them. CDR3 length: 13 amino acids. Germline V lookup: CDR1 MDHEN, CDR2 SYDVKM. This CDR3 is CASSWDGGQPQHF. The CDR3 nucleotides read TGTGCCAGCAGTTGGGACGGGGGACAGCCCCAGCATTTT.

The chain uses TRBV6-5 and TRBJ2-1; tentatively, D is TRBD1 (6 bases). Germline V CDR1 and CDR2: MNHEY, SVGAGI. The ends were cut back, 0 bases at V and 4 bases at J, with 10 bases in the middle. The CDR3 length is 15 residues. The CDR3: CASSYSGAGYNEQFF. In DNA form, the CDR3 reads TGTGCCAGCAGTTACTCGGGGGCTGGGTACAATGAGCAGTTCTTC.

The V gene is TRBV10-2, the J gene TRBJ1-1; TRBD1 matches at 8 bases. V trimming: 8 bases; J trimming: 4 bases; junction bases outside the gene matches: 6. CDR3 length: 13 residues. Germline loops: CDR1 WSHSY, CDR2 SAAADI. CDR3 amino acids: CASQTGVVTEAFF. The DNA of the CDR3 is TGCGCCAGCCAGACAGGGGTTGTCACTGAAGCTTTCTTT.

This chain uses TRBV19 with TRBJ1-3; 7 bases are a match to TRBD1. CDR1 and CDR2 from the germline V gene are LNHDA and SQIVND (reference sequence). The V gene end was trimmed by 4 bases and the J gene end by 0 bases; junction bases not matched to a gene: 3. CDR3 size: 15 residues. The CDR3: CASSTGQYSGNTIYF. The CDR3 nucleotides read TGTGCCAGTAGTACGGGACAGTACTCTGGAAACACCATATATTTT.

The rearrangement uses TRBV15 and TRBJ2-5; tentatively, D is TRBD1 (5 bases). This CDR3 has 12 residues. V lost 1 base and J lost 7, with 7 bases in between. Germline V gene data show CDR1 as LNHNV and CDR2 as YYDKDF (reference sequence). The CDR3, as DNA: TGTGCCACCAGCAGAGGCCAGGGGACCCAGTACTTC. Protein product: CATSRGQGTQYF.

The chain joins TRBV29-1 to TRBJ1-1; the D is unclear. The CDR3 covers 13 residues. Between the trimmed V and J ends, which lost 4 bases and 6 bases, there was a span of 15 bases. CDR1 is SQVTM, CDR2 ANQGSEA, per germline. Here the CDR3 reads CSVGLPVGAEAFF. The CDR3 region has the DNA TGCAGCGTTGGGCTACCCGTGGGCGCTGAAGCTTTCTTT.

This rearrangement joins TRBV25-1 to TRBJ2-7, with D hard to call. The CDR3 is 11 residues long. In germline, CDR1 is MGHDK, CDR2 SYGVNS. The ends were cut back, 4 bases at V and 2 bases at J, with 3 bases in the middle. The CDR3 DNA is TGTGCCAGCAGTGCCACCTACGAGCAGTACTTC. This sequence encodes CASSATYEQYF.

The rearrangement joins TRBV4-1 to TRBJ2-3, with a weak D call TRBD1 (7 bases). The CDR3 loop spans 16 amino acids. Germline lookup yields CDR1 MGHRA and CDR2 YSYEKL. The germline V and J ends were trimmed by 4 bases and 2 bases, with 16 bases remaining between them. CDR3 region: CASSPEGASSTDTQYF. CDR3 nucleotide sequence: TGCGCCAGCAGCCCGGAGGGGGCCTCCTCCACAGATACGCAGTATTTT.

This chain's CDR3 is CASSLRAAGAQETQYF. For the CDR3, the DNA is TGTGCCAGCAGCCTTCGCGCAGCAGGGGCTCAAGAGACCCAGTACTTC. The rearrangement links TRBV4-2 to TRBJ2-5; the D gene is possibly TRBD1 (6 bases). V lost 4 bases and J lost 2, with 17 bases in between. Germline CDR1 LGHNA, CDR2 YNFKEQ. CDR3 length: 16 amino acids.

The genes are TRBV2 and TRBJ2-1; 11 bases match TRBD2. Unmatched junction bases numbered 12, after V lost 5 bases and J lost 9 bases. The CDR3 loop spans 16 amino acids. CDR1 is SNHLY, CDR2 FYNNEI, per germline. DNA for the CDR3: TGTGCCAGCAGTCCTTCGTTAGCGGGGGGGCTGGGTGAGCAGTTCTTC. It codes for CASSPSLAGGLGEQFF.

The V gene is TRBV7-2, the J gene TRBJ2-5, with 10 bases lining up with TRBD2. Germline trimming cut 5 bases from V and 4 bases from J; bases unmatched to any gene: 10. Germline-derived CDR1 and CDR2 are SGHTA and FQGNSA. This CDR3 has 16 residues. CDR3: CASSGLSGGAGETQYF. The CDR3 DNA follows: TGTGCCAGCAGCGGACTAAGCGGGGGGGCGGGAGAGACCCAGTACTTC.

This clone was picked up a small number of times. The chain uses TRBV28 and TRBJ1-2; 7 bases agree with TRBD1. V lost 6 bases, J lost 2 bases, and 9 bases stayed unmatched. The CDR3 is 15 residues long. Germline CDR1 is MDHEN and CDR2 is SYDVKM. The CDR3 nucleotides are TGTGCCAGCAGCGGACCTCGACAGGGCAACTATGGCTACACCTTC. This sequence encodes CASSGPRQGNYGYTF.

This clone was observed a single time. The chain combines TRBV7-6 with TRBJ1-5; 8 bases are shared with TRBD1. Per germline, CDR1 SGHVS and CDR2 FNYEAQ. V lost 6 bases to trimming and J lost 6 bases; unmatched junction nucleotides: 7. This CDR3 has 14 amino acids. The CDR3 DNA sequence: TGTGCCAGCAGTCCCGGACAGGGAGGTCAGCCCCAGCATTTT. Protein sequence: CASSPGQGGQPQHF.

This chain uses TRBV18 with TRBJ1-3, with 8 bases matching TRBD1. V was clipped by 0 bases and J by 15 bases; unmatched bases: 13. The germline gives CDR1 KGHSH, CDR2 LQKENI. The CDR3 totals 15 residues. The CDR3 region has the DNA TGTGCCAGCTCACCACCGGGACAGGCGCTATGGGCCCCATATTTT. Translating it yields CASSPPGQALWAPYF.

This chain connects TRBV5-5 to TRBJ1-2, with 10 bases matching TRBD1. The CDR3 extends over 16 amino acids. V shed 0 bases, J shed 6 bases, and the junction held 8 bases outside the gene matches. Looked up from germline, CDR1 is SGHKS and CDR2 is YYEKEE (reference sequence). CDR3 sequence reads: CASSLVVTGGSDGYTF. CDR3 DNA sequence: TGTGCCAGCAGCTTGGTAGTGACAGGGGGCAGCGATGGCTACACCTTC.